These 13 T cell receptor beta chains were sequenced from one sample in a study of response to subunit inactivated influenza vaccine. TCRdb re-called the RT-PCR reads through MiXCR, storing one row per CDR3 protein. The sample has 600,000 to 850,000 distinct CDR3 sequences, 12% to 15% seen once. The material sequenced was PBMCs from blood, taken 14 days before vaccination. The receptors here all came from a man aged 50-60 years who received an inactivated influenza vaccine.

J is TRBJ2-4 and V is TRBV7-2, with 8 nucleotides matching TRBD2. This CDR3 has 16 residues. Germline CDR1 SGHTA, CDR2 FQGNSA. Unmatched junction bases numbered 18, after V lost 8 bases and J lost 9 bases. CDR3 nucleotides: TGTGCCAGCGGAGGTGGCTTAGCGGGATTTGTGGGCATTCAGTACTTC. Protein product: CASGGGLAGFVGIQYF.

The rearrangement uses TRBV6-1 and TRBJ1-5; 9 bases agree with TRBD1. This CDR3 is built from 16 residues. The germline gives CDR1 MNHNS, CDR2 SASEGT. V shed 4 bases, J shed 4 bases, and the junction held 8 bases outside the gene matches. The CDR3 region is CASSVPGTGWNQPQHF. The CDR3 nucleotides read TGTGCCAGCAGTGTTCCCGGGACAGGGTGGAATCAGCCCCAGCATTTT.

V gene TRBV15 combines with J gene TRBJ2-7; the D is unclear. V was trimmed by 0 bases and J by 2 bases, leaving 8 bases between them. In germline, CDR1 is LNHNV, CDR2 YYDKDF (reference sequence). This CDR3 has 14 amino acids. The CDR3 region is CATSRDYKAYEQYF. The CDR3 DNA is TGTGCCACCAGCAGAGATTACAAGGCCTACGAGCAGTACTTC.

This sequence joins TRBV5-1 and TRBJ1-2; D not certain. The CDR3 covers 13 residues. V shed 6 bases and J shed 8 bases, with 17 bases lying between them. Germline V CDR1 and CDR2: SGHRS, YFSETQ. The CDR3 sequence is CASKRADEEGYTF. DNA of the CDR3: TGCGCCAGCAAAAGGGCGGACGAAGAAGGCTACACCTTC.

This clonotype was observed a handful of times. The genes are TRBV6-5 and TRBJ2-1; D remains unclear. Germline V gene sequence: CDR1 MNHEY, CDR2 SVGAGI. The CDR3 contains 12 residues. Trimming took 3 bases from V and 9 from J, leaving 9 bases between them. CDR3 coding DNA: TGTGCCAGCAGTTATGGGGTGGGTGAGCAGTTCTTC. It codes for CASSYGVGEQFF.

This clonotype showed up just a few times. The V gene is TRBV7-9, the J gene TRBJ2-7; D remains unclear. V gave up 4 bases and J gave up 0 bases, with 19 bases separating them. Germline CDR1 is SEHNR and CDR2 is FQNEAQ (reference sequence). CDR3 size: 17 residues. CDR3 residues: CASSSPSASASSYEQYF. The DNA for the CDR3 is TGTGCCAGCAGCTCCCCCTCCGCTAGTGCTAGCTCCTACGAGCAGTACTTC. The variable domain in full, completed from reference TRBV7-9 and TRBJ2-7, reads DTGVSQNPRHKITKRGQNVTFRCDPISEHNRLYWYRQTLGQGPEFLTYFQNEAQLEKSRLLSDRFSAERPKGSFSTLEIQRTEQGDSAMYLCASSSPSASASSYEQYFGPGTRLTVT.

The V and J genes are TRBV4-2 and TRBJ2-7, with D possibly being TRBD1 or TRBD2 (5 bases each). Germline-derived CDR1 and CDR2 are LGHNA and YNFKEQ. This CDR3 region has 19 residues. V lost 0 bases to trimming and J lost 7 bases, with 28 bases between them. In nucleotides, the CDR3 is TGTGCCAGCAGCCAAGATCTCGGCTTGGGGCTAGCCCAGTCCGGGGAGCAGTACTTC. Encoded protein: CASSQDLGLGLAQSGEQYF.

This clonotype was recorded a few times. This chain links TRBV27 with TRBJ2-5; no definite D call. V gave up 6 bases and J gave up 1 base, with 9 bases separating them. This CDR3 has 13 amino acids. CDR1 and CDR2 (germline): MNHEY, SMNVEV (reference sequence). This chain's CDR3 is CASSYNAQETQYF. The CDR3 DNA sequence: TGTGCCAGCAGCTACAACGCCCAAGAGACCCAGTACTTC.

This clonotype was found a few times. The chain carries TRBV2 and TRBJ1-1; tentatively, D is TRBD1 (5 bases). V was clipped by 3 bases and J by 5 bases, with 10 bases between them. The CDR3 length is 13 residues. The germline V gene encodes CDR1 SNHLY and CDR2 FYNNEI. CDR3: CASSDRTKTEAFF. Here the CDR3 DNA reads TGTGCCAGCAGTGACAGGACAAAGACTGAAGCTTTCTTT.

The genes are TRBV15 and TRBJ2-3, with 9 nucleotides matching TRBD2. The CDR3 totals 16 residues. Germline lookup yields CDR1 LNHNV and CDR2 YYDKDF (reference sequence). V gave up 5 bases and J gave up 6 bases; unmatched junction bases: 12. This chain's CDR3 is CATSFRLAASMDTQYF. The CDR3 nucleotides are TGTGCCACCAGCTTCCGACTAGCGGCCTCAATGGATACGCAGTATTTT.

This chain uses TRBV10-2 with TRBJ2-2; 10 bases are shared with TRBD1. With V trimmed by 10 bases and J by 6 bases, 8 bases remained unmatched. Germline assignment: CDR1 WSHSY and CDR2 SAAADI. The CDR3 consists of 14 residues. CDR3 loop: CATHRDRGAGELFF. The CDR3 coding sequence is TGCGCCACCCACCGGGACAGGGGCGCCGGGGAGCTGTTTTTT.

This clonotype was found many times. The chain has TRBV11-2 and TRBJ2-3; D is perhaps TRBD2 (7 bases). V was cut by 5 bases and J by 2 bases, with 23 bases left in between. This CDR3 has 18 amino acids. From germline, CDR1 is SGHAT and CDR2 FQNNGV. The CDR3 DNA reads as TGTGCCAGCAGCCAATCCGGGATGGGGGGGGCATACACAGATACGCAGTATTTT. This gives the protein CASSQSGMGGAYTDTQYF.

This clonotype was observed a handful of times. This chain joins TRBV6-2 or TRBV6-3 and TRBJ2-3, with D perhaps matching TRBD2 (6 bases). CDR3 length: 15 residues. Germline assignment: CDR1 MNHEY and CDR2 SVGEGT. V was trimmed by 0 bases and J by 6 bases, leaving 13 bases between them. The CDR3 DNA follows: TGTGCCAGCAGTTACTCGCGCGGGACCTCGGATACGCAGTATTTT. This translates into CASSYSRGTSDTQYF.